The T cell receptor beta chain described here comes from a study of blood T cell repertoires in COVID-19. The ends lost 3 bases at V and 6 bases at J; junction bases unmatched: 6. Per germline, CDR1 SGDLS and CDR2 YYNGEE. The CDR3 has 15 amino acids. Profiling relied on immunoSEQ multiplex PCR, and the TCRdb table lists in-frame clones only, not all of them. The sample lists 400,000 or so clones, about 88% occurring once. The sequence was collected from a woman aged 40-49 years with COVID-19, enrolled during active disease. Specimen: peripheral blood. J is TRBJ2-4 and V is TRBV9; 10 bases are a match to TRBD1. The CDR3 here is CASSASGQGRNIQYF. The CDR3 DNA reads as TGTGCCAGCAGCGCCTCGGGACAGGGGAGAAACATTCAGTACTTC.